This TCR beta chain is drawn from a study of cytomegalovirus exposure and HLA in healthy donors (dated 2017 in TCRdb). About the study as a whole: An earlier analysis of 587 of the donors reported roughly 300 Gb of sequence data and approximately 110 million unique TCR beta sequences from about 180 million T cells. In a later genetic analysis, genome-wide SNP genotypes for about three fifths of the 666 donors were used, and that subset was treated as a discovery cohort. In addition to the first cohort of 666 subjects, a separate validation cohort of 120 different subjects was used. An earlier analysis of approximately 630 of the donors applied high-throughput TCR beta sequencing to assess whether each TCR beta V gene segment acted as functional or pseudogenic. Around 320 gigabases of sequencing data and 70 million to 85 million unique TCR sequences were included in an early release covering several hundred HLA-typed donors. A later analysis re-examined previously published TCR beta repertoires from hundreds of donors and added high-resolution HLA genotyping to investigate patterns of TCR occurrence. Of the approximately 400 genotyped donors, about 80% fell in the genetic ancestry cluster associated with self-reported Caucasian donors. Four to six DR-DQ haplotypes were handled as single units for association and clustering because linkage in the cohort was strong. All discovery cohort repertoires had been generated using a single sequencing platform. Typing coverage varied by locus: about 629-640 donors for A, B, C, DRB1 and DQB1; approximately 520 for DQA1; over 600 for DPA1; roughly 450 for DPB1. To predict cytomegalovirus infection status, the study combined high-throughput TCR immunosequencing, statistical association of individual TCRs with disease status, and machine learning. Across 300 to 500 genotyped donors of the cohort, an average of roughly 250,000 unique TCR beta nucleotide sequences per donor were sequenced, and approximately 19% of those sequences were non-productive. Donor age, sex, ethnicity and CMV serostatus were collected together with the repertoire data. Class I and class II HLA loci were covered by the typing at four-digit resolution. In the later analysis, no new phenotypic data were used to find candidate immune exposures; instead, reliance was placed on TCR beta sequences and their occurrence across donors. The study profiled the T cell repertoires of about 640 subjects by immunosequencing and related them to cytomegalovirus serostatus. The aim of the study was to test whether cataloging public T cell receptors could identify signatures of past pathogen exposure.

The full study reports these points: When HLA alleles, especially DR and DQ, strongly co-occurred, attributing TCR associations to individual alleles was difficult. In this cohort, only TCR beta chains were sequenced, and detectable features were limited by the absence of alpha or paired-chain data. The classifier was reported to diagnose cytomegalovirus status with high specificity and sensitivity in both the original cohort and the validation cohort. Sequencing depth was assumed to be roughly uniform across donors in the presence/absence analyses, though that assumption may not hold. In a later genetic analysis, a missense DCLRE1C variant was associated with V-gene and J-gene trimming of TCR beta chains, and the association was replicated in an independent cohort. The 87-base-pair reads could not distinguish some IMGT-functional V segments, including TRBV6-2 and TRBV6-3, so those segments were excluded. The study gave a list of 150 to 200 TCR beta chains associated with cytomegalovirus. In an earlier analysis of over 550 of the donors, most TCR beta V segments were observed in productive rearrangements about 90% or about 30% of the time, broadly matching IMGT annotations. Most CMV-associated TCR beta chains appeared to be HLA-restricted in a later analysis, and the HLA associations seemed to be driven largely by CMV exposure. Immune exposure information for the cohort was limited to CMV serostatus. In a later analysis, about 16,000 TCR beta sequences were associated with specific HLA alleles at a false discovery rate of 0.05. According to a later analysis, TCR association rates differed among HLA loci, with DRB1 alleles showing the most associated TCRs and HLA-C alleles showing the fewest. A later genetic analysis reported fewer N-insertions in productive TCRs among donors in an Asian-associated ancestry cluster than the roughly 700-donor mean. A further reported finding was that TCR beta sequences accurately predicted the HLA-A and HLA-B alleles for most subjects in the first cohort. In a later analysis, HLA-associated TCR beta chains were found to be more clonally expanded and to have lower generation probabilities than equally common non-associated chains. Because some donors lacked HLA typing at each locus, the association tests relied only on the typed subset. The earlier analysis of some 540 of the donors excluded 15 to 20 rarely observed V segments, including chromosome 9 orphons, because counts were too low. In vitro tests confirmed that three of the cytomegalovirus-associated TCR beta chains recognize cytomegalovirus antigens. The authors suggested that the approach could potentially be extended to other disease states and immunological phenotypes. Correlated functional status among segregating V segments might reflect linkage disequilibrium, but an unknown experimental factor could not be ruled out. A later analysis reported that several top co-occurrence clusters appeared linked to parvovirus B19, influenza, CMV and Epstein-Barr virus. Most TCR sequences were observed very rarely across donors, whereas some public TCRs were present in many individuals. A cluster of highly shared sequence variants was judged likely to represent a technical artifact of the sequencing pipeline.

The cohort comprised several hundred healthy bone marrow donors. Cohort members were all nominally healthy when sampled, although unrecorded immune exposures were likely present. The donor was CMV seronegative and belonged to the group of several hundred seronegative cohort members. Each donor provided a peripheral blood sample, and peripheral blood mononuclear cells were used for TCR beta sequencing. Genomic DNA was extracted from the blood cell samples with the Qiagen DNeasy Blood Extraction Kit. Regarding this clone: Its antigen specificity is not known. Per-base qualities were not stored, and no clone one base away is much larger.

Via the germline V gene (reference sequence), CDR1 is MNHEY and CDR2 SMNVEV. V is pruned by 2 bases and J by 14 bases, leaving 17 bases of the junction without a gene match. From the cysteine up to the phenylalanine, the CDR3 has a length of 17 residues. The sequence is cut down to CDR3 DNA, 51 bases in frame from base 1. Receptors were amplified or captured by the immunoSEQ multiplex PCR assay. For the multiplex PCR, a mixture combining 60 forward primers for TCR Vbeta segments and 13 reverse primers for TCR Jbeta segments was used. The CDR3 region of rearranged TCR beta genes was amplified from genomic DNA with a multiplex PCR assay. On the Illumina HiSeq System, the amplified TCR beta libraries were sequenced as 87-base-pair reads. On the authors' methods: In a later analysis, 80 million or so unique TCR beta chains were counted across the 500 to 850 repertoires, and around 10 million of these chains were shared by at least two donors. Raw reads were error-corrected and collapsed into unique sequences with a nearest-neighbor algorithm that merged closely related sequences to remove PCR and sequencing errors. To assign V, D and J gene segments, CDR3 sequences were aligned to IMGT reference sequences. For a sequence to be retained, a match of at least six nucleotides to both a V gene segment and a J gene segment was required. Rearrangements were called productive when the CDR3 lacked stop codons and stayed in frame with V and J; all others were non-productive. CDR3 was defined by IMGT convention, running from the second conserved V-encoded cysteine to the conserved J-encoded phenylalanine. The earlier analysis of some 540 of the donors excluded any sequence lacking an unambiguous match to a single V gene segment. In an earlier analysis of several hundred of the donors, V segments were called functional above 56.7% productive rearrangements and were called segregating when the between-donor standard deviation exceeded 5%. A statistical classification framework was built to diagnose cytomegalovirus status from the catalog of TCR beta chain sequences. A later analysis assigned V and J genes by comparing TCR nucleotide sequences with IMGT/GENE-DB human TR gene sequences. In a later analysis, CDR3 sequences and most-parsimonious VDJ recombination scenarios were assigned using the TCRdist pipeline. In a later analysis, each TCR beta chain was defined by its CDR3 amino acid sequence together with its V-gene family, and reads lacking a unique V-gene family were excluded. A later analysis removed 550 to 650 highly shared, low-generation-probability nucleotide sequences to deal with suspected cross-contamination and a sequencing artifact. In a later analysis, a clonal expansion index was calculated for each public chain from normalized within-repertoire ranks of inferred template counts. A later analysis computed generation probabilities with a VDJ recombination model fitted to out-of-frame rearrangements, and checked the results against IGoR. A later analysis scored TCR-TCR, TCR-HLA and TCR-CMV co-occurrence with hypergeometric tests, applying a repertoire-size bias correction to TCR pairs. To estimate false discovery rates, a later analysis permuted the HLA or CMV assignments 20 times. In a later analysis, co-occurring TCRs were grouped using DBSCAN, with TCRdist sequence similarity added in when clustering inside HLA-allele-positive subsets. Repertoires with fewer than 30,000 or more than 120,000 public chains, plus five repertoires with anomalous nucleotide sharing, were excluded from co-occurrence clustering. TCRdb retrieved this table from immuneACCESS and kept in-frame rearrangements only. Not all clones are present; in checked studies, unresolved V genes account for under half, and no reason is known for the remainder. V and J calls and clone size are copied from that table; D and trimming were computed from the DNA. This sample is represented by about 130,000 clones; around 78% of them were singletons. The ten largest clones represent around 1.8% of the sample.

The specimen was PBMCs. The origin of this receptor is a woman between 45 and 60 years old in good health and CMV-seronegative. The chain couples TRBV27 to TRBJ1-6; 8 central bases correspond to TRBD1. In nucleotides, the sequence is TGTGCCAGCAGTTTAGTGCCGACCCTCAGGGGGCGGGTGTCCCTCCACTTT. This codes for CASSLVPTLRGRVSLHF.